This TCR beta chain appears in the sequencing data of a study of T cells expressing NK-cell markers. CDR1 and CDR2 (germline): SQVTM, ANQGSEA. There are 13 residues in the CDR3. TCRdb derives one entry per CDR3 protein from the 5' RACE reads, leaving out DNA. The sample data list 250,000 or so distinct CDR3 sequences. V and J are TRBV29-1 and TRBJ2-1; as DNA is missing, the TRBD1 call by TCRdb cannot be tested. The sequence came from a woman between 18 and 75 years old in good health. The sequencing sample was made of blood T cells: a sorted CD56 or NKG2C T cell subset, CD4+ or CD8+ T cells, or bulk PBMC T cells (not recorded which). The CDR3 loop reads CSGRGAGYNEQFF.